This TCR beta chain was profiled in a study of CD8+ T cells in alopecia areata. Study-wide findings and caveats: In patients, TCRs were shared less clearly than in mice, and HLA may possibly be involved. Normal skin's resident alphabeta T cells are also sequenced in scalp samples.

Treatment given: oral pan-JAK inhibitor, 5-10 mg twice daily. Researchers picked out CD4+ and CD8+ T cells from PBMCs by sorting. CDR1 is SQVTM and CDR2 is ANQGSEA in the germline V gene. V was shortened by 4 bases and J by 0 bases, with 15 bases between the two germline ends. The CDR3 runs 15 residues. On this clone: Its antigen is not identified.

RNA was isolated and reverse transcribed to cDNA, the sequencing template. Method: immunoSEQ multiplex PCR; TCRdb's copy keeps in-frame clones and lacks some. The sample lists 90,000 to 150,000 clones, around 56% occurring once. V is TRBV29-1 and J is TRBJ1-1, with a tentative D call TRBD1 (6 bases). This TCR was sampled from a human donor with alopecia areata. This specimen consisted of CD4+ T cells sorted from blood, obtained at week 4, from a patient treated with tofacitinib. CDR3 nucleotide sequence: TGCAGCGTTGGAAGGGTGGGGGCACTGAACACTGAAGCTTTCTTT. It codes for CSVGRVGALNTEAFF. Full variable domain (rest looked up from reference TRBV29-1 and TRBJ1-1): SAVISQKPSRDICQRGTSLTIQCQVDSQVTMMFWYRQQPGQSLTLIATANQGSEATYESGFVIDKFPISRPNLTFSTLTVSNMSPEDSSIYLCSVGRVGALNTEAFFGQGTRLTVV.